The source of this TCR beta chain is a study of cytomegalovirus exposure and HLA in healthy donors. Study in general: A prior study identified just under 120 million unique TCR beta sequences from 200 million or so T cells. Genotyping of nearly 400 donors showed that 80% to 85% belonged to the Caucasian-associated ancestry cluster.

Findings of the study overall: Later examination showed HLA-associated TCR beta chains had greater clonal expansion than equally common others.

PCR involved 60 Vbeta and 13 Jbeta primers. The assay was immunoSEQ multiplex PCR, and TCRdb's table has in-frame clones only and misses some. The data contain around 120,000 clones, about 75% of them singletons. Trimming took 2 bases from V and 4 from J, leaving 12 bases between them. The V gene's germline CDR1 is KGHSH and CDR2 LQKENI. The CDR3 is 14 amino acids. Nominal health characterized the donors when sampled, though unrecorded immune exposures were likely. On this clone: No antigen is known for it.

Sequencing used PBMCs. The rearrangement uses TRBV18 and TRBJ2-7; perhaps TRBD1 as D (6 bases). The TCR originated in a man aged 55 to 69 in good health and CMV-seropositive. CDR3 sequence: CASSPAGAPYEQYF. For the CDR3, the DNA is TGTGCCAGCTCACCAGCAGGGGCACCATACGAGCAGTACTTC.